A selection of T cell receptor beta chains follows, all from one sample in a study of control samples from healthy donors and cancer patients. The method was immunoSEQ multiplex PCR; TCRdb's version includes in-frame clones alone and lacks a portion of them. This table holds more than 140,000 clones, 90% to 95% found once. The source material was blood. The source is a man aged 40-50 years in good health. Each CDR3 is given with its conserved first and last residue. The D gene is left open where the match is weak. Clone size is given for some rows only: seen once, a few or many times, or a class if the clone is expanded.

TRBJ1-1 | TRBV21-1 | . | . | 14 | TGTGCCAGCAGCAAGGGGGTGATTCAGACTGAAGCTTTCTTT | CASSKGVIQTEAFF
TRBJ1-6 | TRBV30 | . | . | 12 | TGTGCCTGGAGTGGGCAGAATTCACCCCTCCACTTT | CAWSGQNSPLHF
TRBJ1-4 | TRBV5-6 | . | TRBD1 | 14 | TGTGCCAGCAGACCGACAGGGGCCGACGAAAAACTGTTTTTT | CASRPTGADEKLFF
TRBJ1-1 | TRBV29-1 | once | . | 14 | TGCAGCGTTGCAACGCGACCCATGAACACTGAAGCTTTCTTT | CSVATRPMNTEAFF
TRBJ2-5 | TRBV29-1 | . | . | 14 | TGCAGCGTTGAAGCAGGGGTTAGGCAAGAGACCCAGTACTTC | CSVEAGVRQETQYF
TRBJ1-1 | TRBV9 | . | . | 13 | TGTGCCAGCAGCGCAGGGGACCAGGGTGAAGCTTTCTTT | CASSAGDQGEAFF
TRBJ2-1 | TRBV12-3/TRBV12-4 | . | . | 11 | TGTGCCAGCAGCGAAATGGATGAGCAGTTCTTC | CASSEMDEQFF
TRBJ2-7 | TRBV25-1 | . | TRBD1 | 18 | TGTGCCAGCAGTGCTGTGATGAGATCGGGACAGGGGGCGCGAGAGCAGTACTTC | CASSAVMRSGQGAREQYF
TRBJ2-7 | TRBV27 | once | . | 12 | TGTGCCAGCATCCAAGATTCCTACGAGCAGTACTTC | CASIQDSYEQYF
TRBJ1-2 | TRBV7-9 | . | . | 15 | TGTGCCAGCAGCCCCGGGACCAGGGACGACTATGGCTACACCTTC | CASSPGTRDDYGYTF
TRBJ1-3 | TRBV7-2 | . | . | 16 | TGTGCCAGCAGCTTAGATTCCGGGCTCTCTGGAAACACCATATATTTT | CASSLDSGLSGNTIYF
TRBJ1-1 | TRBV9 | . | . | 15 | TGTGCCAGCAGCCGTAGTGGGGAGGGGGGCACTGAAGCTTTCTTT | CASSRSGEGGTEAFF
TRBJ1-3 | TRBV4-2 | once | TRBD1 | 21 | TGTGCCAGCAGCCAAGAAAGCTCGACAGGGGGACGGCTAAGCTCTGGAAACACCATATATTTT | CASSQESSTGGRLSSGNTIYF
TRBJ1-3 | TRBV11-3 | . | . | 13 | TGTGCCAGCAGCCTAGGGACTGGAAACACCATATATTTT | CASSLGTGNTIYF
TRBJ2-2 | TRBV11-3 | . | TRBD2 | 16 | TGTGCCAGCAGCCGTGGACTAGCGGGAGGTACCGGGGAGCTGTTTTTT | CASSRGLAGGTGELFF
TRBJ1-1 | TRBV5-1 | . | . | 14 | TGCGCCAGCAGCTTGGAAGTGTTAAGCACTGAAGCTTTCTTT | CASSLEVLSTEAFF
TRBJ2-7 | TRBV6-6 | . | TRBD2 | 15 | TGTGCCAGCAGTCCTCGCGCGGGAGGCCGCTACGAGCAGTACTTC | CASSPRAGGRYEQYF
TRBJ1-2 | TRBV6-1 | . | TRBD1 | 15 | TGTGCCAGCAGTGAACCGGGACAGGGGACGGGTGGCTACACCTTC | CASSEPGQGTGGYTF
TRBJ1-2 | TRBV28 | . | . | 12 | TGTGCCAGCAGTTTCGTGGGGTCGGGCTACACCTTC | CASSFVGSGYTF
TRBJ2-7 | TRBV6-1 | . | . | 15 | TGTGCCAGCAGTGAAGAAAGGGGGGTGGCGGGCGAGCAGTACTTC | CASSEERGVAGEQYF
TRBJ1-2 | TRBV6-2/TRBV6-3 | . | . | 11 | TGTGCCAGCAGTTACTCGGTGTCCGCTACCTTC | CASSYSVSATF
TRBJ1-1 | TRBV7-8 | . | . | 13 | TGTGCCAGCAGTTTCGGGGGGAACACTGAAGCTTTCTTT | CASSFGGNTEAFF
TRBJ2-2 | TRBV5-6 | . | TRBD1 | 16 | TGTGCCAGCACTACCGGGACAGGGGTGAACACCGGGGAGCTGTTTTTT | CASTTGTGVNTGELFF